What follows are 27 T cell receptor beta chains derived from one specimen sequenced in a study of blood T cell repertoires in COVID-19 (dated by TCRdb to about 2020). The library was generated by the immunoSEQ multiplex PCR assay. TCRdb took over this immuneACCESS table, retaining in-frame rearrangements with V and J assigned. Such tables are incomplete; in checked studies, under half of the missing clones stem from an unresolved V gene, and the remainder is unexplained. The sample table records 300,000 to 350,000 clones; 70% to 90% of these occur just once. The top ten constitute 4% to 5% of the sample. The material sequenced was PBMCs or T cells enriched from blood (not recorded which). These TCRs come from a woman in her thirties or forties with acute COVID-19.

V and J are TRBV18 and TRBJ1-1; TRBD1 matches at 9 bases. The CDR3 extends over 14 amino acids. The germline V gene has CDR1 KGHSH and CDR2 LQKENI. The trim removed 4 bases at V and 7 bases at J, leaving 7 bases unmatched. The CDR3 nucleotides are TGTGCCAGCTCACTAACAGGGGGCGCGAGTGAAGCTTTCTTT. Amino acids: CASSLTGGASEAFF.

The chain joins TRBV20-1 to TRBJ1-1; the D is unclear. Trimming pared 3 bases from V and 7 bases from J, leaving 6 bases between. Germline loops: CDR1 DFQATT, CDR2 SNEGSKA (reference sequence). The CDR3 sequence is 10 residues long. The CDR3 here is CSASLGEAFF. The CDR3 DNA reads as TGCAGTGCTAGCCTCGGTGAAGCTTTCTTT.

The chain recombines TRBV5-6 with TRBJ2-5; 8 bases map to TRBD2. Germline trimming cut 5 bases from V and 4 bases from J; bases unmatched to any gene: 13. The CDR3 is made up of 16 amino acids. CDR1 and CDR2 (germline): SGHDT, YYEEEE. Here the CDR3 reads CASSSRNLGLAETQYF. In nucleotides, the CDR3 is TGTGCCAGCAGTTCTCGGAATCTCGGACTAGCAGAGACCCAGTACTTC. The entire variable domain, with the rest obtained from reference TRBV5-6 and TRBJ2-5, is as follows: DAGVTQSPTHLIKTRGQQVTLRCSPKSGHDTVSWYQQALGQGPQFIFQYYEEEERQRGNFPDRFSGHQFPNYSSELNVNALLLGDSALYLCASSSRNLGLAETQYFGPGTRLLVL.

This chain links TRBV27 with TRBJ1-1, with TRBD1 matching 7 bases. J gave up 0 bases and V 5 bases, and 18 bases lay outside the gene matches. Germline V gives CDR1 MNHEY, CDR2 SMNVEV (reference sequence). The CDR3 length is 19 residues. CDR3 region: CASSPLTPTGLQMNTEAFF. The CDR3 DNA reads as TGTGCCAGCAGTCCCTTAACCCCGACAGGGCTCCAAATGAACACTGAAGCTTTCTTT.

The CDR3 protein is CASLPRDSNQPQHF. DNA of the CDR3: TGTGCCAGCCTGCCCCGGGATAGCAATCAGCCCCAGCATTTT. The genes are TRBV2 and TRBJ1-5, with D unclear. Germline V gene lookup returns CDR1 SNHLY and CDR2 FYNNEI. This CDR3 spans 14 amino acids. The V end was cut by 8 bases, the J end by 0 bases, with 11 bases between.

The gene calls are TRBV7-3 and TRBJ2-1; TRBD2 matches 8 bases. The CDR3 loop spans 15 amino acids. The junction had 12 bases not matched to a gene; V was cut back by 6 bases and J by 8 bases. Germline V gene data show CDR1 as SGHTA and CDR2 as FQGTGA. CDR3 sequence: CASSKTGLEGYEQFF. DNA for the CDR3: TGTGCCAGCAGTAAAACGGGACTAGAGGGCTATGAGCAGTTCTTC.

The CDR3 loop reads CASSLRDRYNEQFF. The CDR3 DNA reads as TGTGCCAGCAGCTTACGGGACAGGTACAATGAGCAGTTCTTC. The gene calls are TRBV7-9 and TRBJ2-1; TRBD1 aligns across 8 bases. Trimming at V came to 2 bases and at J to 4 bases, leaving 1 base not matched to a gene. Germline-derived CDR1 and CDR2 are SEHNR and FQNEAQ (reference sequence). This CDR3 comprises 14 residues.

The sample holds a few counts of this clone. The genes are TRBV2 and TRBJ1-2; 7 bases match TRBD1. The CDR3 has 14 residues. Germline assignment: CDR1 SNHLY and CDR2 FYNNEI. The V gene end was trimmed by 4 bases and the J gene end by 4 bases; junction bases not matched to a gene: 6. The CDR3 sequence: CASSGQGLTYGYTF. In DNA, the CDR3 is TGTGCCAGCAGTGGACAGGGTCTTACCTATGGCTACACCTTC.

The chain has TRBV5-4 and TRBJ2-2, with a weak D call TRBD2 (6 bases). CDR1 is SGHNT, CDR2 YYREEE, per germline (reference sequence). V gave up 2 bases and J gave up 3 bases, with 11 bases separating them. CDR3 length: 15 amino acids. In DNA form, the CDR3 reads TGTGCCAGCAGCTTAGGGAGGATTGACACCGGGGAGCTGTTTTTT. Translation: CASSLGRIDTGELFF.

In DNA form, the CDR3 reads TGTGCCAGCAGTTTACGGCAGGTCTCTGGAAACACCATATATTTT. The encoded protein is CASSLRQVSGNTIYF. This chain uses TRBV28 with TRBJ1-3; the D is unclear. The ends were cut back, 2 bases at V and 0 bases at J, with 8 bases in the middle. The CDR3 extends over 15 amino acids. Per germline, CDR1 MDHEN and CDR2 SYDVKM.

This rearrangement joins TRBV13 to TRBJ1-2, with D perhaps TRBD1 (6 bases). V was cut by 0 bases and J by 2 bases, with 16 bases left in between. CDR1 is PRHDT and CDR2 is FYEKMQ in the germline V gene (reference sequence). There are 17 residues in the CDR3. The CDR3 spells CASSLGPGGHLNYGYTF. The DNA of the CDR3 is TGTGCCAGCAGCTTAGGGCCGGGGGGACACCTAAACTATGGCTACACCTTC.

The CDR3 sequence: CASSSWPGQNTYEQYF. CDR3 nucleotides: TGCGCCAGCAGTTCATGGCCTGGCCAGAACACCTACGAGCAGTACTTC. V gene TRBV5-1 combines with J gene TRBJ2-7; unclear D gene. V was trimmed by 5 bases and J by 2 bases, leaving 20 bases between them. Germline CDR1 and CDR2: SGHRS and YFSETQ. The CDR3 length is 16 residues.

This chain joins TRBV6-5 and TRBJ2-3; possibly TRBD2 for D (6 bases). The CDR3 length is 16 residues. Germline loops: CDR1 MNHEY, CDR2 SVGAGI. V was pared by 2 bases and J by 0 bases, with 12 bases between. The CDR3 spells CASSYVRGTSTDTQYF. As DNA, the CDR3 is TGTGCCAGCAGTTACGTGCGGGGAACTAGCACAGATACGCAGTATTTT.

The chain couples TRBV6-2 or TRBV6-3 to TRBJ1-4, with D perhaps TRBD1 (6 bases). CDR3 length: 14 residues. Germline V gene lookup returns CDR1 MNHEY and CDR2 SVGEGT. Trimming took off 5 bases at V and 4 bases at J, with 11 bases between the two ends. The CDR3 DNA sequence: TGTGCCAGCAGTACTCACAGGGTTAATGAAAAACTGTTTTTT. Protein product: CASSTHRVNEKLFF.

This clone was seen only a few times. The chain combines TRBV6-5 with TRBJ2-7; 9 bases are shared with TRBD2. Looked up from germline, CDR1 is MNHEY and CDR2 is SVGAGI. This CDR3 is 14 amino acids long. Trimming at V came to 6 bases and at J to 7 bases, leaving 10 bases not matched to a gene. The DNA for the CDR3 is TGTGCCAGCAGCCCGGGACTAGCTTTAGGGGAGCAGTACTTC. This encodes CASSPGLALGEQYF.

This rearrangement joins TRBV9 to TRBJ1-2; D ambiguous. Germline V lookup: CDR1 SGDLS, CDR2 YYNGEE. The length of the CDR3 is 15 residues. V shed 3 bases and J shed 3 bases, with 15 bases lying between them. The CDR3 sequence is CASSEPRGAHYGYTF. Here the CDR3 DNA reads TGTGCCAGCAGCGAGCCCCGAGGCGCACACTATGGCTACACCTTC. Based on the CDR3 plus reference TRBV9 and TRBJ1-2, the full variable domain is DSGVTQTPKHLITATGQRVTLRCSPRSGDLSVYWYQQSLDQGLQFLIQYYNGEERAKGNILERFSAQQFPDLHSELNLSSLELGDSALYFCASSEPRGAHYGYTFGSGTRLTVV.

The J gene is TRBJ1-5, the V gene TRBV7-9; the D is unclear. Trimming stripped 1 base from V and 0 bases from J, with 13 bases between. CDR3 size: 17 residues. CDR1 and CDR2 from the germline V gene are SEHNR and FQNEAQ (reference sequence). The CDR3 sequence: CASSLGSGDASNQPQHF. Written as DNA, the CDR3 is TGTGCCAGCAGCTTAGGTTCGGGAGATGCTAGCAATCAGCCCCAGCATTTT.

The J gene is TRBJ2-5, the V gene TRBV19; D may be TRBD1 (5 bases). This CDR3 is 12 amino acids long. Deletions cut 2 bases from V and 5 bases from J, with 6 bases between. Germline V gene sequence: CDR1 LNHDA, CDR2 SQIVND (reference sequence). The CDR3 DNA sequence: TGTGCCAGTAGTATAAAGGGGGAGACCCAGTACTTC. It encodes CASSIKGETQYF.

The V and J genes are TRBV9 and TRBJ1-2; 9 bases are shared with TRBD1. CDR3 length: 16 residues. From germline, CDR1 is SGDLS and CDR2 YYNGEE. With 2 bases clipped from V and 4 bases from J, the junction kept 9 bases outside the gene matches. CDR3 in DNA: TGTGCCAGCAGCGTTGATGCCGGGACAGGGACCTATGGCTACACCTTC. Its protein is CASSVDAGTGTYGYTF.

This clone was detected a few times. The V gene is TRBV2, the J gene TRBJ2-7, with D possibly being TRBD2 (7 bases). Looked up from germline, CDR1 is SNHLY and CDR2 is FYNNEI. There are 16 residues in the CDR3. V lost 7 bases, J lost 2 bases, and 21 bases lay in between. CDR3: CASTPTMAGAPYEQYF. The CDR3 nucleotides are TGTGCCAGCACTCCCACTATGGCGGGGGCCCCCTACGAGCAGTACTTC.

V usage is TRBV10-3 and J usage is TRBJ2-3; 7 positions agree with TRBD2. This CDR3 comprises 15 residues. V lost 7 bases and J lost 2; bases outside the gene matches: 9. The V gene's germline CDR1 is ENHRY and CDR2 SYGVKD. CDR3: CAITPGTTHTDTQYF. Written as DNA, the CDR3 is TGTGCCATCACCCCGGGGACTACCCACACAGATACGCAGTATTTT.

The V gene is TRBV28, the J gene TRBJ2-7; weak D call: TRBD1 (6 bases). V was shortened by 6 bases and J by 2 bases, with 17 bases between the two germline ends. Per the germline V gene, CDR1 is MDHEN and CDR2 is SYDVKM. This CDR3 has 15 amino acids. CDR3 protein: CASRKPTGEAYEQYF. The DNA of the CDR3 is TGTGCCAGCAGAAAACCGACAGGAGAAGCCTACGAGCAGTACTTC.

The V and J genes are TRBV4-3 and TRBJ2-7, with D possibly TRBD1 on 6 matching bases. CDR1 and CDR2 (germline): LGHNA, YSLEER. This CDR3 has 14 amino acids. The V and J ends lost 0 bases and 7 bases respectively, with 13 bases between them. The CDR3 sequence is CASSQDPGVGEQYF. CDR3 coding DNA: TGCGCCAGCAGCCAAGATCCAGGGGTAGGGGAGCAGTACTTC.

A remark on this clone: This CDR3 is also generated by other DNA sequences in the sample. V and J are TRBV9 and TRBJ2-5; tentatively, D is TRBD1 (6 bases). The CDR3 runs 13 residues. V lost 2 bases, J lost 1 base, and 6 bases lay in between. Germline V gene data show CDR1 as SGDLS and CDR2 as YYNGEE. The CDR3 nucleotides read TGTGCCAGCAGCGTGGGGGCCCAAGAGACCCAGTACTTC. Translating it yields CASSVGAQETQYF.

In this sample, this clone turned up once. This CDR3 reads CASSEPQGWSNQPQHF. The DNA for the CDR3 is TGTGCCAGCAGCGAACCACAGGGTTGGAGCAATCAGCCCCAGCATTTT. This rearrangement joins TRBV6-2 or TRBV6-3 to TRBJ1-5; D is perhaps TRBD1 (6 bases). Germline CDR1 is MNHEY and CDR2 is SVGEGT. Trimming took 6 bases from V and 1 from J, leaving 16 bases between them. CDR3 length: 16 residues.

This clone was observed a handful of times. The rearrangement uses TRBV5-3 and TRBJ1-5; TRBD1 might be the D (5 bases). TRBV5-3 carries the ORF label, with uncertain function. V lost 3 bases and J lost 0, with 25 bases in between. The length of the CDR3 is 20 residues. The chain's CDR3 is CARSWAEFIVYRFSNQPQHF. CDR3 DNA: TGTGCCAGAAGCTGGGCGGAATTCATTGTATACAGGTTTAGCAATCAGCCCCAGCATTTT.

Comments on this clone: The same CDR3 also results from other DNA sequences found in this sample. V and J are TRBV28 and TRBJ1-3, with D possibly TRBD1 on 5 matching bases. The CDR3 runs to 15 residues. Germline CDR1 is MDHEN and CDR2 is SYDVKM. Trimming removed 6 bases from V and 0 bases from J, with 12 bases in between. CDR3 amino acids: CASSPPQGSGNTIYF. DNA for the CDR3: TGTGCCAGCAGCCCACCGCAGGGCTCTGGAAACACCATATATTTT.